The 5 T cell receptor beta chains listed next were all sequenced from one sample in a study of cytomegalovirus exposure and HLA in healthy donors. The primer mix had 60 Vbeta and 13 Jbeta primers. Assay: immunoSEQ multiplex PCR; the TCRdb copy retains only in-frame clones and omits some. The table shows fewer than 80,000 clones, with around 75% occurring only once. Sequenced input: PBMCs. The source of these receptors is a woman in her 40s in good health and CMV-seropositive.

V usage is TRBV5-5 and J usage is TRBJ2-5, with 8 nucleotides matching TRBD1. The CDR3 covers 16 residues. Losses at the gene ends were 5 bases for V and 2 bases for J; bases not matched to a gene: 11. In germline, CDR1 is SGHKS, CDR2 YYEKEE (reference sequence). As DNA, the CDR3 is TGTGCCAGCAGTCGGACAGGGCTAGGTTGGCAAGAGACCCAGTACTTC. Translation: CASSRTGLGWQETQYF.

The CDR3 coding sequence is TGCGCCAGCAGCCATACGCCGGCGGGGACTGGAAACACCATATATTTT. Protein: CASSHTPAGTGNTIYF. This chain joins TRBV4-3 and TRBJ1-3, with no clear D. V was cut by 3 bases and J by 2 bases, with 14 bases left in between. The CDR3 sequence is 16 residues long. The germline V gene encodes CDR1 LGHNA and CDR2 YSLEER.

The gene calls are TRBV19 and TRBJ2-3; D remains ambiguous. Germline CDR1 reads LNHDA; CDR2 reads SQIVND (reference sequence). V lost 6 bases and J 4 bases, leaving 5 bases between the germline ends. The CDR3 covers 11 residues. In DNA form, the CDR3 reads TGTGCCAGTAGGGGCGCAGATACGCAGTATTTT. Its protein product is CASRGADTQYF.

This clone was seen only a few times. Written as DNA, the CDR3 is TGTGCCAGCAGTGAAGCGCTTCTTTTTCGGGGGGCCAGGAACACCGGGGAGCTGTTTTTT. Its protein product is CASSEALLFRGARNTGELFF. The J gene is TRBJ2-2, the V gene TRBV2; a weak D match, TRBD2 (7 bases). Germline CDR1 is SNHLY and CDR2 is FYNNEI. V lost 0 bases and J lost 1, with 21 bases in between. The CDR3 totals 20 residues.

The sample holds a few counts of this clone. This rearrangement joins TRBV19 to TRBJ2-7; D unclear. Germline V gene data show CDR1 as LNHDA and CDR2 as SQIVND (reference sequence). Trimming shortened V by 4 bases and J by 10 bases, and 17 bases separated the two germline ends. There are 13 residues in the CDR3. The chain's CDR3 is CASSTDLSVFQYF. CDR3 coding DNA: TGTGCCAGTAGTACAGATCTTAGTGTTTTCCAGTACTTC.